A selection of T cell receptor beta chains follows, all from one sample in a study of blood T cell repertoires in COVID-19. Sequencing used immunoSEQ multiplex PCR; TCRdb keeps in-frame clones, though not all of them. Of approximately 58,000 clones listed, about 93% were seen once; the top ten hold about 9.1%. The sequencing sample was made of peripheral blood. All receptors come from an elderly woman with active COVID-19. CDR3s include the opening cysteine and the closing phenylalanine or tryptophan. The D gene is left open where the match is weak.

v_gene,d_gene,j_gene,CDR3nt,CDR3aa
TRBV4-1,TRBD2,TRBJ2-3,TGCGCCAGCAGCCAAGAAGCGGGGGGGGCTACAGATACGCAGTATTTT,CASSQEAGGATDTQYF
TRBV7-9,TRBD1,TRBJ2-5,TGTGCCAGCAGCGCGGGACAGGGGGCTCGGGAGACCCAGTACTTC,CASSAGQGARETQYF
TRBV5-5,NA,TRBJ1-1,TGTGCCAGCAGCTTGGCCCCGGACAGCCAAACTGAAGCTTTCTTT,CASSLAPDSQTEAFF
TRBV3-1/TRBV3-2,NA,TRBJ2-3,TGTGCCAGCAGCCAAGCCGGCGGAGATACGCAGTATTTT,CASSQAGGDTQYF
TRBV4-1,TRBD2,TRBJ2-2,TGCGCCAGCAGCCAAGTCCGCGGGAGCAACACCGGGGAGCTGTTTTTT,CASSQVRGSNTGELFF
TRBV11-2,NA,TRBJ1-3,TGTGCCAGCAGCTTCGACGGGACACCTGGAAACACCATATATTTT,CASSFDGTPGNTIYF
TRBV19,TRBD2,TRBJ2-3,TGTGCCAGTAGTATAGTCGTGAGCGGGGGAGGCACAGATACGCAGTATTTT,CASSIVVSGGGTDTQYF
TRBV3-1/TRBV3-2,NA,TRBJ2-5,TGTGCCAGCAACGAAGGGAGTTTCGAGAAGGAGACCCAGTACTTC,CASNEGSFEKETQYF
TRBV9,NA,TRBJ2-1,TGTGCCAGCAGCTCAACGGGAACCCGAGGCAATGAGCAGTTCTTC,CASSSTGTRGNEQFF
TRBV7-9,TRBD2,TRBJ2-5,TGTGCCAGCAGCGCCCCCACGCGGGGGAAAGAGACCCAGTACTTC,CASSAPTRGKETQYF
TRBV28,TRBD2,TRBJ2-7,TGTGCCAGCATAGCGGGAGAAGGCTACGAGCAGTACTTC,CASIAGEGYEQYF
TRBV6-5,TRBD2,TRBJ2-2,TGTGCCAGCAGGCCGGGGGGGCGTGGGACCGGGGAGCTGTTTTTT,CASRPGGRGTGELFF
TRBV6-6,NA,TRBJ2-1,TGTGCCAGCAGTTACTCCTCCCAGTCGAATGAGCAGTTCTTC,CASSYSSQSNEQFF
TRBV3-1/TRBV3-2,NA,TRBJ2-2,TGTGCCAGCAGCCAAGTCTGGCGGGGTGGCACCGGGGAGCTGTTTTTT,CASSQVWRGGTGELFF
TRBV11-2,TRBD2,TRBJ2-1,TGTGCCAGCAGCACCATAGCGGGAGACGAGCAGTTCTTC,CASSTIAGDEQFF
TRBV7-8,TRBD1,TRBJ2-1,TGTGCCAGCAGCTTAACACGGACAGGGAACAATGAGCAGTTCTTC,CASSLTRTGNNEQFF
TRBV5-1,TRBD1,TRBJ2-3,TGCGCCAGCAGCTTGAGACAGGGGGCAGATACGCAGTATTTT,CASSLRQGADTQYF